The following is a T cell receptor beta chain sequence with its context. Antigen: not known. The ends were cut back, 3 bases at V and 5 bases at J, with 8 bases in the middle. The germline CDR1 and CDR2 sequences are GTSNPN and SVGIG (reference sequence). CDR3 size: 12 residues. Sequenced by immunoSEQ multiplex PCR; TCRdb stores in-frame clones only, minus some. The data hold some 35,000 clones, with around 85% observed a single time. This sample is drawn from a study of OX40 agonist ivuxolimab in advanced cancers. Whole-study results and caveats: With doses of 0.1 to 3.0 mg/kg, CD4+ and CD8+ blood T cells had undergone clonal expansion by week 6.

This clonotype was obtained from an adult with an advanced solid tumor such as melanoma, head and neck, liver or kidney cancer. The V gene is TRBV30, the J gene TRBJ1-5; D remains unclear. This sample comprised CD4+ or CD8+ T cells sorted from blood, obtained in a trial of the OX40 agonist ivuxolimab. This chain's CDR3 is CAWSDLYQPQHF. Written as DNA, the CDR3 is TGTGCCTGGAGCGACTTATATCAGCCCCAGCATTTT.